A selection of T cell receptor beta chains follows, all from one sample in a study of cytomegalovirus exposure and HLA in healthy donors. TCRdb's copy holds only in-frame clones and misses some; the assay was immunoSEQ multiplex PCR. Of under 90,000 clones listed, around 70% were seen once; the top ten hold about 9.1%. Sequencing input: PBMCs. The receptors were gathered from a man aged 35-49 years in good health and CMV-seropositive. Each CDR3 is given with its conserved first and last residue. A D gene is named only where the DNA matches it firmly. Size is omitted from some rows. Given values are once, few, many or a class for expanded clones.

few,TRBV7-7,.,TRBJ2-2,CASSISDWSNTGELFF,TGTGCCAGCAGCATTTCGGACTGGTCGAACACCGGGGAGCTGTTTTTT
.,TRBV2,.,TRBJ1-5,CASSEESGKQPQHF,TGTGCCAGCAGTGAAGAATCGGGGAAGCAGCCCCAGCATTTT
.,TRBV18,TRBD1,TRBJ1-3,CASSPPGQGSGNTIYF,TGTGCCAGCTCACCACCGGGACAGGGGTCCGGAAACACCATATATTTT
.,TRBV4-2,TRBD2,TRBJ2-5,CASNGGLTSGQETQYF,TGTGCCAGTAATGGGGGATTGACTAGCGGACAAGAGACCCAGTACTTC
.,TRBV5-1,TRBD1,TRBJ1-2,CASRSGQGAKEGYTF,TGCGCCAGCAGGTCGGGACAGGGCGCCAAGGAAGGCTACACCTTC
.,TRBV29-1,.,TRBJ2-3,CSVRRTDTQYF,TGCAGCGTGCGCAGGACAGATACGCAGTATTTT
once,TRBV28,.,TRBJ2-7,CASSFPPTRNYYEQYF,TGTGCCAGCAGTTTCCCTCCAACGCGGAACTACTACGAGCAGTACTTC
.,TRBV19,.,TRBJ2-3,CASTQGDTDTQYF,TGTGCCAGTACACAGGGAGACACAGATACGCAGTATTTT
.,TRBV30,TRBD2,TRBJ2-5,CAWSVGRAGQETQYF,TGTGCCTGGAGTGTGGGGAGGGCGGGACAAGAGACCCAGTACTTC
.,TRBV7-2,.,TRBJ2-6,CASSQDSGANVLTF,TGTGCCAGCAGCCAGGATTCCGGGGCCAACGTCCTGACTTTC
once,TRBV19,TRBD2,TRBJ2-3,CASSIGLALADTQYF,TGTGCCAGTAGTATCGGACTAGCTCTGGCAGATACGCAGTATTTT
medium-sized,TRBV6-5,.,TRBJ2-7,CASSYSLDSSYEQYF,TGTGCCAGCAGTTACTCCCTGGACAGCTCCTACGAGCAGTACTTC
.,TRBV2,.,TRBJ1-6,CASSARNWDSPLHF,TGTGCCAGCAGCGCGAGGAATTGGGATTCACCCCTCCACTTT
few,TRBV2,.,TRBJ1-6,CASSDRGVWSPLHF,TGTGCCAGCAGTGACAGGGGCGTATGGTCACCCCTCCACTTT
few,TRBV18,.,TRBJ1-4,CASSQAREEKLFF,TGTGCCAGCTCACAGGCCCGGGAAGAAAAACTGTTTTTT
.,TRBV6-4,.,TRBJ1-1,CASLLRTLNTEAFF,TGTGCCAGCCTCCTCAGGACACTGAACACTGAAGCTTTCTTT
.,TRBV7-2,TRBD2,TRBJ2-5,CASSLDGGGKTQYF,TGTGCCAGCAGCTTAGACGGGGGAGGGAAGACCCAGTACTTC
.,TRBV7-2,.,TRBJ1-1,CASSPRWPNTEAFF,TGTGCCAGCAGCCCCCGCTGGCCAAACACTGAAGCTTTCTTT
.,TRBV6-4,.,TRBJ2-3,CASSDARGDTQYF,TGTGCCAGCAGTGACGCGCGGGGTGATACGCAGTATTTT
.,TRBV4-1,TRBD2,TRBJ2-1,CASSRGLAESYNEQFF,TGCGCCAGCAGCCGAGGACTAGCGGAGTCCTACAATGAGCAGTTCTTC
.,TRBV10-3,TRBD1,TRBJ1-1,CATLGQGPNTEAFF,TGTGCCACCCTGGGACAGGGGCCGAACACTGAAGCTTTCTTT
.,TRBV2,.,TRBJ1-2,CASIREWGSYGYTF,TGTGCCAGCATCAGGGAATGGGGTTCCTATGGCTACACCTTC
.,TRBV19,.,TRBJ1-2,CASTSGLWQSGTGYTF,TGTGCCAGTACTTCAGGGTTATGGCAAAGTGGCACTGGCTACACCTTC
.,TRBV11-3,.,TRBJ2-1,CASSLAGLANEQFF,TGTGCCAGCAGCTTAGCGGGACTCGCCAATGAGCAGTTCTTC
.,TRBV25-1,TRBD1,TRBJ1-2,CASSDGTGDVGGYTF,TGTGCCAGCAGTGACGGGACAGGGGATGTAGGGGGCTACACCTTC
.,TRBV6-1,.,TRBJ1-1,CASRNNEAFF,TGTGCCAGCAGGAACAACGAAGCTTTCTTT
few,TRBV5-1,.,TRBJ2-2,CASSDTGSPTGELFF,TGCGCCAGCAGCGACACAGGATCTCCGACCGGGGAGCTGTTTTTT
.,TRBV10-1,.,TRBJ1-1,CASSYTRQVGTEAFF,TGCGCCAGCAGTTACACCAGACAGGTTGGCACTGAAGCTTTCTTT
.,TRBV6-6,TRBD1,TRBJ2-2,CASSLGTEYTGELFF,TGTGCCAGCAGTCTAGGGACAGAATACACCGGGGAGCTGTTTTTT
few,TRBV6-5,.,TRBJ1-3,CASSGSADTIYF,TGTGCCAGCAGTGGAAGCGCGGACACCATATATTTT
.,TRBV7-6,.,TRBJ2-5,CASSLEGGETQYF,TGTGCCAGCAGCTTAGAGGGGGGGGAGACCCAGTACTTC
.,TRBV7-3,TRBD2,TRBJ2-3,CASTLPGLAVTDTQYF,TGTGCCAGCACCCTGCCGGGACTAGCGGTAACAGATACGCAGTATTTT
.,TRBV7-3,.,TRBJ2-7,CASSAESSYEQYF,TGTGCCAGCTCAGCGGAAAGCTCCTACGAGCAGTACTTC
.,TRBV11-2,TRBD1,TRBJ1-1,CASSGRQGLNTEAFF,TGTGCCAGCAGTGGGAGACAGGGGTTGAACACTGAAGCTTTCTTT